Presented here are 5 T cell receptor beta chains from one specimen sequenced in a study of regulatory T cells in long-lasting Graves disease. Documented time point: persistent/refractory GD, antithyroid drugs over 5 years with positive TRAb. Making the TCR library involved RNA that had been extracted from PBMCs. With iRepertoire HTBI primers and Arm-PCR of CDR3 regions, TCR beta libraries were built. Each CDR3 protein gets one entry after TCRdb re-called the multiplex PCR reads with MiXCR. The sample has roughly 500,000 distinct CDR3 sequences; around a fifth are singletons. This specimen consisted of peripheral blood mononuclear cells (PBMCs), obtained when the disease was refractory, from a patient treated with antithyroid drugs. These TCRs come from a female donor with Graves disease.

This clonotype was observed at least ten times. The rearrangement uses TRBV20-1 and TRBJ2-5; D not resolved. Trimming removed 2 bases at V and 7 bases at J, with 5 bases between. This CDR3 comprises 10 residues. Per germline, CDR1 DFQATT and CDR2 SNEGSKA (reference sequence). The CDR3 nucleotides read TGCAGTGCTAGAAAGGTGACCCAGTACTTC. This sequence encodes CSARKVTQYF.

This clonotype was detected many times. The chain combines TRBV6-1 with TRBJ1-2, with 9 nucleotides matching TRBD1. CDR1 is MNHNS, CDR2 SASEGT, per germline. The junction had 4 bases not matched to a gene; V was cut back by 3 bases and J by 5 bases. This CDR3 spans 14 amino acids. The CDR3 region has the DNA TGTGCCAGCAGTGAGGACAGGGGTCGGTATGGCTACACCTTC. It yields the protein CASSEDRGRYGYTF.

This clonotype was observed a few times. CDR3 bases: TGTGCCATCAGTGAGCCGGACAGGGGTTTGGCACCCCTCCACTTT. Residues: CAISEPDRGLAPLHF. The V gene is TRBV10-3, the J gene TRBJ1-6, with TRBD1 identical over 9 bases. V lost 2 bases and J lost 11; bases outside the gene matches: 7. CDR3 size: 15 residues. CDR1 is ENHRY and CDR2 is SYGVKD in the germline V gene.

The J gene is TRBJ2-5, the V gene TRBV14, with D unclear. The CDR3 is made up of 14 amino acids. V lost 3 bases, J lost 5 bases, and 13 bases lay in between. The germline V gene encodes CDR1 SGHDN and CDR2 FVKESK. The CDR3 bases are TGTGCCAGCAGCCAGACCCTGGATGGGGAGACCCAGTACTTC. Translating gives CASSQTLDGETQYF.

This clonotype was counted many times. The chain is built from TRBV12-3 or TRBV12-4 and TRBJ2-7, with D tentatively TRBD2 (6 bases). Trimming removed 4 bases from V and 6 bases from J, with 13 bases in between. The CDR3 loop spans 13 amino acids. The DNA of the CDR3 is TGTGCCAGCAGTTCACTAGCCCCTCTCGAGCAGTACTTC. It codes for CASSSLAPLEQYF.